The 8 T cell receptor beta chains presented below share a single source sample, sequenced in a study of cytomegalovirus exposure and HLA in healthy donors. With 60 Vbeta and 13 Jbeta primers, the PCR was carried out. Generated by immunoSEQ multiplex PCR, the TCRdb table keeps only in-frame clones and is missing some. This table holds over 85,000 clones, over 80% found once. The sequencing input was PBMCs. The origin of the receptors is a female donor in good health and CMV-seropositive.

The rearrangement joins TRBV2 to TRBJ2-4; possible D gene TRBD2, 7 bases. CDR1 SNHLY and CDR2 FYNNEI come from the germline V gene. V dropped 4 bases and J dropped 3 bases, with 16 bases sitting between them. This CDR3 comprises 16 residues. In DNA form, the CDR3 reads TGTGCCAGCAGTGGCTCTACTAGGGGGGGCAAAAACATTCAGTACTTC. Amino acids: CASSGSTRGGKNIQYF. Complete variable domain (other parts from reference TRBV2 and TRBJ2-4): EPEVTQTPSHQVTQMGQEVILRCVPISNHLYFYWYRQILGQKVEFLVSFYNNEISEKSEIFDDQFSVERPDGSNFTLKIRSTKLEDSAMYFCASSGSTRGGKNIQYFGAGTRLSVL.

The rearrangement joins TRBV18 to TRBJ2-5; 7 nucleotides line up with TRBD2. This CDR3 is built from 15 residues. The junction had 6 bases not matched to a gene; V was cut back by 2 bases and J by 3 bases. Germline CDR1 reads KGHSH; CDR2 reads LQKENI. Here the CDR3 reads CASSPKSGGKETQYF. The CDR3 coding sequence is TGTGCCAGCTCACCAAAGTCGGGGGGAAAAGAGACCCAGTACTTC.

This rearrangement joins TRBV10-3 to TRBJ2-2; a possible D gene is TRBD1 (5 bases). V lost 10 bases, J lost 4 bases, and 16 bases lay in between. Germline V gives CDR1 ENHRY, CDR2 SYGVKD. The length of the CDR3 is 14 residues. The CDR3 DNA reads TGTGCCACGAAAATCTCTCAGGGCACCGGGGAGCTGTTTTTT. Its protein product is CATKISQGTGELFF.

The rearrangement links TRBV7-2 to TRBJ1-2; a possible D gene is TRBD1 (5 bases). The V gene lost 1 base and the J gene lost 7 bases, with 16 bases spanning the gap. Germline values: CDR1 SGHTA, CDR2 FQGNSA. This CDR3 has 15 residues. The CDR3 loop is CASSLDGGLAFGYTF. CDR3 DNA: TGTGCCAGCAGCTTAGACGGGGGGTTGGCATTTGGCTACACCTTC.

The CDR3 loop reads CASSRNLQISGNTIYF. The CDR3 DNA sequence: TGTGCCAGCAGCCGAAATCTTCAGATCTCTGGAAACACCATATATTTT. The chain combines TRBV21-1 with TRBJ1-3; the DNA was not used to check the table's D call, TRBD1. TRBV21-1 is a pseudogene locus. The CDR3 is 16 residues long.

The chain is built from TRBV28 and TRBJ2-2, with 9 bases identical to TRBD2. There are 16 residues in the CDR3. J was trimmed by 6 bases and V by 4 bases; bases with no gene match: 9. Germline V gene data show CDR1 as MDHEN and CDR2 as SYDVKM. The CDR3 DNA reads as TGTGCCAGCAGTTCCAGCGGGGGGCCCGGAGCCGGGGAGCTGTTTTTT. Translated: CASSSSGGPGAGELFF.

Here the CDR3 reads CASSFFLTGDNEQFF. The CDR3 region has the DNA TGCGCCAGCAGCTTCTTCCTGACTGGAGACAATGAGCAGTTCTTC. The V call is TRBV5-1, the J call TRBJ2-1; D ambiguous. The CDR3 is 15 residues long. Deletions cut 2 bases from V and 5 bases from J, with 14 bases between. Germline V gene data show CDR1 as SGHRS and CDR2 as YFSETQ.

CDR3 amino acids: CASSPGAGFHEQYF. The CDR3 nucleotides read TGTGCCAGCAGCCCCGGGGCGGGGTTCCACGAGCAGTACTTC. The chain recombines TRBV7-3 with TRBJ2-7; possibly TRBD2 for D (6 bases). This CDR3 is built from 14 residues. Per germline, CDR1 SGHTA and CDR2 FQGTGA. V was cut by 5 bases and J by 5 bases, with 16 bases left in between.